The 30 T cell receptor beta chains in this list originate from one sample, sequenced in a study of beta chain features in type 1 diabetes. Expressed TCRB transcripts were sequenced because the isolated RNA had all been reverse transcribed beforehand. This table comes from immunoSEQ multiplex PCR, and its TCRdb copy is limited to in-frame clones, with some not included. The data show 900,000 or so clones, roughly 15% seen once. The specimen was naive CD4+ T cells from blood. These receptors all stem from a woman between 18 and 29 years old in good health.

This chain uses TRBV4-2 with TRBJ1-1; TRBD1 matches 7 bases. V shed 3 bases and J 8 bases; nucleotides not matched to a gene: 6. This CDR3 spans 13 amino acids. Germline loops: CDR1 LGHNA, CDR2 YNFKEQ. For the CDR3, the DNA is TGTGCCAGCAGCCACGAGCAGGGGGGAGAAGCTTTCTTT. Translating gives CASSHEQGGEAFF.

V gene TRBV6-6 combines with J gene TRBJ2-1; 8 nucleotides align to TRBD1. Germline-derived CDR1 and CDR2 are MNHNY and SVGAGI (reference sequence). J lost 2 bases, V lost 5 bases, and 5 bases had no gene match. The CDR3 extends over 15 amino acids. The CDR3 reads CASSRGTGAYNEQFF. The CDR3 nucleotides read TGTGCCAGCAGTCGGGGGACAGGAGCCTACAATGAGCAGTTCTTC.

This clone was seen a handful of times. The chain recombines TRBV28 with TRBJ1-2; D is unresolved. Trimming cost V 2 bases and J 1 base, with 5 bases left between them. The CDR3 is made up of 13 amino acids. Germline V gene data show CDR1 as MDHEN and CDR2 as SYDVKM. The CDR3 sequence is CASSLDNNYGYTF. The CDR3 DNA follows: TGTGCCAGCAGTTTAGACAATAACTATGGCTACACCTTC.

The rearrangement joins TRBV25-1 to TRBJ1-6; tentative D call: TRBD1 (5 bases). The CDR3 spans 13 residues. Trimming removed 4 bases at V and 8 bases at J, with 9 bases between. Germline V gene sequence: CDR1 MGHDK, CDR2 SYGVNS. CDR3 bases: TGTGCCAGCAGTGTGATAGGGGATTCACCCCTCCACTTT. This encodes CASSVIGDSPLHF. Supplemented by reference TRBV25-1 and TRBJ1-6, the full variable domain reads EADIYQTPRYLVIGTGKKITLECSQTMGHDKMYWYQQDPGMELHLIHYSYGVNSTEKGDLSSESTVSRIRTEHFPLTLESARPSHTSQYLCASSVIGDSPLHFGNGTRLTVT.

The chain is built from TRBV28 and TRBJ1-1, with D perhaps TRBD1 (5 bases). With 6 bases removed from V and 6 bases from J, the gap between germline ends came to 11 bases. Germline V lookup: CDR1 MDHEN, CDR2 SYDVKM. CDR3 length: 12 amino acids. The CDR3 coding sequence is TGTGCCAGCAGCCTGACAGTCCCTGAAGCTTTCTTT. It yields the protein CASSLTVPEAFF.

In its sample, this clone was seen a few times. The chain combines TRBV7-9 with TRBJ2-1, with TRBD2 matching 7 bases. Trimming took 0 bases from V and 10 from J; bases not matched to a gene: 9. This CDR3 comprises 15 residues. Germline loops: CDR1 SEHNR, CDR2 FQNEAQ (reference sequence). Written as DNA, the CDR3 is TGTGCCAGCAGCTTAGCGATTGGTCAAGCGGGAGAGCAGTTCTTC. This translates into CASSLAIGQAGEQFF.

V and J are TRBV10-3 and TRBJ1-4; 8 bases match TRBD1. V was pared by 10 bases and J by 5 bases, with 6 bases of the junction left unmatched. Germline V gives CDR1 ENHRY, CDR2 SYGVKD. The CDR3 runs to 13 residues. For the CDR3, the DNA is TGTGCCACAGGACAGGGCCGAAATGAAAAACTGTTTTTT. This codes for CATGQGRNEKLFF.

A few counts support this clone. The DNA of the CDR3 is TGTGCCAGCGTCCCCCACTCTGGGGCCAACGTCCTGACTTTC. Translation gives CASVPHSGANVLTF. This rearrangement joins TRBV2 to TRBJ2-6, with D unresolved. The germline CDR1 and CDR2 sequences are SNHLY and FYNNEI. This CDR3 is built from 14 residues. Deletions cut 8 bases from V and 0 bases from J, with 8 bases between.

This clone has just a few counts. The chain couples TRBV4-3 to TRBJ2-1; D could derive from TRBD1 or TRBD2 (6 bases each). The CDR3 totals 17 residues. Trimming removed 0 bases from V and 5 bases from J, with 17 bases in between. Germline assignment: CDR1 LGHNA and CDR2 YSLEER. CDR3 region: CASSQDRGTRTHNEQFF. As DNA, the CDR3 is TGCGCCAGCAGCCAAGATCGCGGGACAAGGACACACAATGAGCAGTTCTTC.

This clone was counted a few times. The chain carries TRBV4-2 and TRBJ2-6, with D maybe TRBD1 (6 bases). Germline CDR1 is LGHNA and CDR2 is YNFKEQ. Trimming took 2 bases from V and 0 from J, leaving 14 bases between them. The CDR3 extends over 18 amino acids. The CDR3, as DNA: TGTGCCAGCAGCCAACCGGGACAATCGAGCTCTGGGGCCAACGTCCTGACTTTC. It yields the protein CASSQPGQSSSGANVLTF.

J is TRBJ1-2 and V is TRBV5-4; D gene uncertain. Trimming stripped 2 bases from V and 7 bases from J, with 15 bases between. The CDR3 totals 14 residues. Germline-derived CDR1 and CDR2 are SGHNT and YYREEE (reference sequence). The CDR3 coding sequence is TGTGCCAGCAGCTTCCGACGGACCCAAGGTGGCTACACCTTC. This codes for CASSFRRTQGGYTF.

This clone was observed many times. This CDR3 reads CASSEGSSDQFF. CDR3 nucleotide sequence: TGTGCCAGCAGTGAGGGCAGCTCGGATCAGTTCTTC. This sequence joins TRBV2 and TRBJ2-1; no firm D call. Germline V gives CDR1 SNHLY, CDR2 FYNNEI. V was pared by 3 bases and J by 13 bases, with 13 bases between. CDR3 size: 12 residues. The whole variable domain, remainder taken from reference TRBV2 and TRBJ2-1, is EPEVTQTPSHQVTQMGQEVILRCVPISNHLYFYWYRQILGQKVEFLVSFYNNEISEKSEIFDDQFSVERPDGSNFTLKIRSTKLEDSAMYFCASSEGSSDQFFGPGTRLTVL.

This clone came up a few times. The V and J genes are TRBV6-4 and TRBJ2-1; 12 nucleotides line up with TRBD2. After removal of 2 bases from V and 14 bases from J, the junction contained 4 bases not matched to a gene. CDR1 MRHNA and CDR2 SNTAGT come from the germline V gene. CDR3 size: 13 residues. This CDR3 is CASSDETSGRKFF. For the CDR3, the DNA is TGTGCCAGCAGTGACGAGACTAGCGGGAGAAAGTTCTTC.

Only a few counts were recorded for this clone. This chain connects TRBV6-1 to TRBJ2-2; a possible D gene is TRBD1 (5 bases). The V end lost 0 bases, the J end lost 6 bases, and 5 bases lay between the germline ends. The CDR3 is made up of 13 amino acids. Looked up from germline, CDR1 is MNHNS and CDR2 is SASEGT. The CDR3 region has the DNA TGTGCCAGCAGTGAAGCACAGGCCGGGGAGCTGTTTTTT. It encodes CASSEAQAGELFF.

A word on this clone: The identical CDR3 is also encoded by other nucleotide sequences in the sample. CDR3 region: CASSFTAGANVLTF. The DNA for the CDR3 is TGTGCCAGCAGTTTCACAGCTGGGGCCAACGTCCTGACTTTC. The V and J genes are TRBV27 and TRBJ2-6; unclear D gene. The CDR3 is 14 residues long. Looked up from germline, CDR1 is MNHEY and CDR2 is SMNVEV (reference sequence). The V end lost 3 bases, the J end lost 2 bases, and 5 bases lay between the germline ends.

The J gene is TRBJ2-5, the V gene TRBV5-1; 14 bases are a match to TRBD2. The CDR3 consists of 19 residues. Germline V lookup: CDR1 SGHRS, CDR2 YFSETQ. V lost 2 bases to trimming and J lost 2 bases; unmatched junction nucleotides: 11. The CDR3 here is CASSFQGLAGVMRQETQYF. CDR3 coding DNA: TGCGCCAGCAGCTTTCAGGGACTAGCGGGAGTAATGCGGCAAGAGACCCAGTACTTC.

This chain joins TRBV19 and TRBJ2-1, with TRBD2 identical over 9 bases. V lost 8 bases, J lost 7 bases, and 12 bases stayed unmatched. This CDR3 is built from 15 residues. CDR1 is LNHDA, CDR2 SQIVND, per germline (reference sequence). The DNA of the CDR3 is TGTGCCAGTGAAATAGCGGGAGCACCACGTAATGAGCAGTTCTTC. This encodes CASEIAGAPRNEQFF.

This clone was seen a few times. V is TRBV7-3 and J is TRBJ2-1, with 7 bases aligning to TRBD1. CDR1 and CDR2 (germline): SGHTA, FQGTGA. CDR3 length equals 13 residues. V lost 5 bases and J lost 11; bases outside the gene matches: 9. CDR3 nucleotides: TGTGCCAGCAGCCCTCAAGGGGGCGGTCAGCAGTTCTTC. The encoded protein is CASSPQGGGQQFF.

This chain joins TRBV4-2 and TRBJ1-2; no clear D gene. Germline CDR1 and CDR2: LGHNA and YNFKEQ. There are 14 residues in the CDR3. Between the trimmed V and J ends, which lost 5 bases and 6 bases, there was a span of 16 bases. The CDR3 reads CASSSPGEGDGYTF. In DNA, the CDR3 is TGTGCCAGCAGCTCCCCGGGTGAGGGCGATGGCTACACCTTC.

With regard to this clone: Additional DNA sequences in this sample encode the identical CDR3. This chain joins TRBV7-3 and TRBJ2-7; 9 nucleotides agree with TRBD2. Germline values: CDR1 SGHTA, CDR2 FQGTGA. The V gene end was trimmed by 6 bases and the J gene end by 0 bases; junction bases not matched to a gene: 3. CDR3 size: 14 residues. CDR3 in DNA: TGTGCCAGCAGTCTGACTAGCGGCTCCTACGAGCAGTACTTC. This encodes CASSLTSGSYEQYF.

In its sample, this clone was seen a few times. Distinct nucleotide sequences in the sample also encode this CDR3. This chain connects TRBV7-2 to TRBJ2-3, with D tentatively TRBD1 (5 bases). The CDR3 is 14 residues long. From germline, CDR1 is SGHTA and CDR2 FQGNSA. V was trimmed by 2 bases and J by 1 base, leaving 7 bases between them. The CDR3 loop reads CASSLTGGTDTQYF. The CDR3 DNA is TGTGCCAGCAGCTTAACAGGTGGCACAGATACGCAGTATTTT.

The gene calls are TRBV28 and TRBJ2-4; D is perhaps TRBD2 (5 bases). Per germline, CDR1 MDHEN and CDR2 SYDVKM. The CDR3 has 12 residues. V lost 6 bases and J lost 7, with 10 bases in between. The CDR3 spells CASSLDYNIQYF. For the CDR3, the DNA is TGTGCCAGCAGCCTCGACTACAACATTCAGTACTTC.

The genes are TRBV28 and TRBJ1-2, with D perhaps TRBD1 (6 bases). Germline loops: CDR1 MDHEN, CDR2 SYDVKM. The CDR3 spans 17 residues. V lost 6 bases and J lost 3, with 23 bases in between. CDR3 sequence (DNA): TGTGCCAGCAGGGAGGGCGTCCGGAGGACAGAGTACTATGGCTACACCTTC. This encodes CASREGVRRTEYYGYTF.

In its sample, this clone was seen a few times. The rearrangement uses TRBV7-9 and TRBJ2-2, with 8 nucleotides matching TRBD1. The junction had 5 bases not matched to a gene; V was cut back by 5 bases and J by 0 bases. The CDR3 contains 16 residues. Germline values: CDR1 SEHNR, CDR2 FQNEAQ (reference sequence). CDR3 sequence: CASSAGTGANTGELFF. As DNA, the CDR3 is TGTGCCAGCAGCGCCGGGACAGGAGCGAACACCGGGGAGCTGTTTTTT.

The chain joins TRBV2 to TRBJ2-1; the D gene is possibly TRBD1 (6 bases). The CDR3 has 14 amino acids. CDR1 and CDR2 from the germline V gene are SNHLY and FYNNEI. The V gene lost 2 bases and the J gene lost 4 bases, with 9 bases spanning the gap. The CDR3 loop is CASSEQGIYNEQFF. In DNA, the CDR3 is TGTGCCAGCAGTGAACAGGGGATATACAATGAGCAGTTCTTC.

The V gene is TRBV6-6, the J gene TRBJ2-5; TRBD2 is a possible D gene (6 bases). The assigned J gene may be wrong: the sequence end matches TRBJ2-7 better. The CDR3 is 11 amino acids. The germline CDR1 and CDR2 sequences are MNHNY and SVGAGI (reference sequence). CDR3 sequence (DNA): TGTGCCAGCGGGGGGAGATACGAGCAGTACTTC. Translated: CASGGRYEQYF.

The chain recombines TRBV9 with TRBJ1-3; 7 bases are a match to TRBD1. V was clipped by 2 bases and J by 2 bases; unmatched bases: 4. This CDR3 is built from 15 residues. Germline values: CDR1 SGDLS, CDR2 YYNGEE. The CDR3 DNA follows: TGTGCCAGCAGCGTGCGACAGGGAGCTGGAAACACCATATATTTT. It yields the protein CASSVRQGAGNTIYF. Full variable domain (missing parts from reference TRBV9 and TRBJ1-3): DSGVTQTPKHLITATGQRVTLRCSPRSGDLSVYWYQQSLDQGLQFLIQYYNGEERAKGNILERFSAQQFPDLHSELNLSSLELGDSALYFCASSVRQGAGNTIYFGEGSWLTVV.

The sample holds a few counts of this clone. The V and J genes are TRBV6-6 and TRBJ2-4; 7 bases are a match to TRBD2. Per germline, CDR1 MNHNY and CDR2 SVGAGI (reference sequence). With 5 bases clipped from V and 3 bases from J, the junction kept 7 bases outside the gene matches. The length of the CDR3 is 15 residues. CDR3 protein: CASSRGGLDKNIQYF. The CDR3 DNA reads TGTGCCAGCAGTCGGGGAGGGTTGGACAAAAACATTCAGTACTTC.

This clone has a handful of counts. V gene TRBV2 combines with J gene TRBJ2-2; D unresolved. Germline V gene lookup returns CDR1 SNHLY and CDR2 FYNNEI. This CDR3 has 14 residues. V lost 0 bases to trimming and J lost 4 bases, with 6 bases between them. CDR3 sequence (DNA): TGTGCCAGCAGTGAAGCGCCGCGCACCGGGGAGCTGTTTTTT. Residues: CASSEAPRTGELFF. Filled out from reference TRBV2 and TRBJ2-2, the complete variable domain reads EPEVTQTPSHQVTQMGQEVILRCVPISNHLYFYWYRQILGQKVEFLVSFYNNEISEKSEIFDDQFSVERPDGSNFTLKIRSTKLEDSAMYFCASSEAPRTGELFFGEGSRLTVL.

This clone has only a few counts. The rearrangement joins TRBV5-8 to TRBJ1-4; D is undetermined. The ends were cut back, 0 bases at V and 2 bases at J, with 8 bases in the middle. Per germline, CDR1 SGHTS and CDR2 YDEGEE. There are 15 residues in the CDR3. This CDR3 is CASSLGRLTNEKLFF. The CDR3 nucleotides are TGTGCCAGCAGCTTGGGAAGGCTGACTAATGAAAAACTGTTTTTT. The full variable domain, its missing parts supplied by reference TRBV5-8 and TRBJ1-4, is EAGVTQSPTHLIKTRGQQATLRCSPISGHTSVYWYQQALGLGLQFLLWYDEGEERNRGNFPPRFSGRQFPNYSSELNVNALELEDSALYLCASSLGRLTNEKLFFGSGTQLSVL.